The clone carrying this T cell receptor (beta chain) was observed at least ten times. RNA transcripts served as the template for amplifying TCR beta CDR3 regions. First-round RT-PCR with HTBI primers amplified the TCR CDR3 region. TCRdb reprocessed the multiplex PCR reads via MiXCR and lists one record per CDR3 protein. The sample has 490,000 or so distinct CDR3 sequences, around 50% seen once. The CDR3 loop spans 15 amino acids. CDR1 is DFQATT and CDR2 is SNEGSKA in the germline V gene (reference sequence). V lost 6 bases and J lost 7, with 21 bases in between. These data originate in a study of T cells in Graves' hyperthyroidism and ophthalmopathy.

The TCR was taken from an adult woman with Graves' disease, either hyperthyroidism or ophthalmopathy (not recorded which). The chain employs TRBV20-1 and TRBJ1-4; a weak D match, TRBD1 (6 bases). The sequencing input was peripheral blood or thyroid tissue (not recorded which). The CDR3: CSARSRGQGSEKLFF. CDR3 in DNA: TGCAGTGCCCGGTCGCGGGGGCAAGGCAGTGAAAAACTGTTTTTT.